Presented here are 13 T cell receptor beta chains from one specimen sequenced in a study of T cell responses to AZD1222 COVID-19 vaccine. Repertoires were generated with immunoSEQ multiplex PCR, while TCRdb's copy carries only in-frame clones and drops some. The sample shows approximately 88,000 clones, about 78% of them seen only once. Sequenced here: peripheral blood, sampled on day 0 of AZD1222 vaccination. These receptors all stem from an adult in good health.

The sample holds a few counts of this clone. This sequence joins TRBV9 and TRBJ1-6; D is uncertain. The length of the CDR3 is 12 residues. The germline V gene encodes CDR1 SGDLS and CDR2 YYNGEE. Trimming took 7 bases from V and 9 from J, leaving 11 bases between them. The CDR3 region has the DNA TGTGCCAGCTCAGGTCCCGGTTCACCCCTCCACTTT. This gives the protein CASSGPGSPLHF.

The rearrangement links TRBV5-4 to TRBJ2-3; D gene uncertain. Germline-derived CDR1 and CDR2 are SGHNT and YYREEE (reference sequence). The CDR3 covers 15 residues. V was pared by 1 base and J by 0 bases, with 9 bases between. The CDR3 nucleotides are TGTGCCAGCAGCTTGAGTTACGCTAGCACAGATACGCAGTATTTT. Translating it yields CASSLSYASTDTQYF.

The chain recombines TRBV19 with TRBJ2-1; D is perhaps TRBD2 (6 bases). The CDR3 sequence is 15 residues long. Germline loops: CDR1 LNHDA, CDR2 SQIVND (reference sequence). V was cut by 7 bases and J by 7 bases, with 20 bases left in between. CDR3 loop: CASMVDFYRGNEQFF. CDR3 bases: TGTGCCAGTATGGTGGACTTCTATCGGGGGAATGAGCAGTTCTTC. Full variable domain (rest looked up from reference TRBV19 and TRBJ2-1): DGGITQSPKYLFRKEGQNVTLSCEQNLNHDAMYWYRQDPGQGLRLIYYSQIVNDFQKGDIAEGYSVSREKKESFPLTVTSAQKNPTAFYLCASMVDFYRGNEQFFGPGTRLTVL.

Comments on this clone: The junction differs from germline at one of its ends, possibly a read error. Here the CDR3 reads CASSLLGDSNNEQFF. As DNA, the CDR3 is TGTGCCAGCAGCCTCCTAGGGGACTCCAACAATGAGCAGTTCTTC. The V gene is TRBV28, the J gene TRBJ2-1; D possibly corresponds to TRBD2 (6 bases). Germline CDR1 reads MDHEN; CDR2 reads SYDVKM. The CDR3 consists of 15 residues.

The V and J genes are TRBV5-1 and TRBJ1-2; 7 bases line up with TRBD1. CDR3 length: 14 amino acids. V shed 2 bases, J shed 5 bases, and the junction held 6 bases outside the gene matches. The germline CDR1 and CDR2 sequences are SGHRS and YFSETQ. The CDR3 loop reads CASSLGGGMYGYTF. The DNA for the CDR3 is TGCGCCAGCAGCTTAGGAGGGGGCATGTATGGCTACACCTTC.

Only a few counts were recorded for this clone. The chain is built from TRBV30 and TRBJ2-5, with D unclear. This CDR3 is 12 amino acids long. The V and J ends lost 3 bases and 5 bases respectively, with 10 bases between them. The germline CDR1 and CDR2 sequences are GTSNPN and SVGIG (reference sequence). CDR3: CAWRKVGETQYF. In DNA, the CDR3 is TGTGCCTGGAGAAAGGTCGGGGAGACCCAGTACTTC.

This clone was picked up many times. V gene TRBV18 combines with J gene TRBJ1-6; D call uncertain. V was cut by 4 bases and J by 6 bases, with 13 bases left in between. Germline loops: CDR1 KGHSH, CDR2 LQKENI. The CDR3 runs to 15 residues. The CDR3 coding sequence is TGTGCCAGCTCACTCCGCGGCCCACCTAATTCACCCCTCCACTTT. This gives the protein CASSLRGPPNSPLHF.

The rearrangement uses TRBV7-8 and TRBJ2-1; 7 positions agree with TRBD1. There are 14 residues in the CDR3. The germline V gene has CDR1 SGHVS and CDR2 FQNEAQ. J was trimmed by 6 bases and V by 0 bases; bases with no gene match: 2. CDR3 nucleotide sequence: TGTGCCAGCAGCTTAGCGCGGACAGGCAATGAGCAGTTCTTC. Translated, it gives CASSLARTGNEQFF.

This clone has only a few counts. The rearrangement joins TRBV6-5 to TRBJ2-2, with D uncertain. Trimming took 6 bases from V and 0 from J, leaving 8 bases between them. Germline assignment: CDR1 MNHEY and CDR2 SVGAGI. The CDR3 extends over 14 amino acids. As DNA, the CDR3 is TGTGCCAGCAGACCGCATTCGAACACCGGGGAGCTGTTTTTT. Protein sequence: CASRPHSNTGELFF.

The chain has TRBV28 and TRBJ2-3, with 10 bases that match TRBD2. CDR3 length equals 15 residues. The germline gives CDR1 MDHEN, CDR2 SYDVKM. V dropped 5 bases and J dropped 5; count of bases not matched to a gene: 7. The CDR3 coding sequence is TGTGCCAGCAGTGAGCCTAGCGGGAGAAGAGATACGCAGTATTTT. Translating it yields CASSEPSGRRDTQYF.

The V and J genes are TRBV7-9 and TRBJ1-1, with a weak D call TRBD1 (6 bases). The CDR3 runs to 13 residues. CDR1 and CDR2 from the germline V gene are SEHNR and FQNEAQ (reference sequence). V was cut by 7 bases and J by 4 bases, with 13 bases left in between. CDR3 sequence: CASTLRGGTEAFF. For the CDR3, the DNA is TGTGCCAGCACCCTTCGAGGGGGCACTGAAGCTTTCTTT.

This clone was observed a few times. V and J are TRBV5-1 and TRBJ1-2; D is uncertain. The CDR3 is 15 amino acids. Looked up from germline, CDR1 is SGHRS and CDR2 is YFSETQ. V shed 5 bases and J shed 4 bases, with 18 bases lying between them. The CDR3 reads CASSNPFRGSYGYTF. As DNA, the CDR3 is TGCGCCAGCAGTAACCCCTTCCGGGGAAGCTATGGCTACACCTTC.

This clone was observed a single time. The CDR3 nucleotides read TGTGCCAGCAGCCCCAAAGGGAGGGACAACACTGAAGCTTTCTTT. Protein sequence: CASSPKGRDNTEAFF. V is TRBV5-4 and J is TRBJ1-1; D is perhaps TRBD1 (5 bases). The CDR3 extends over 15 amino acids. Germline CDR1 is SGHNT and CDR2 is YYREEE (reference sequence). V lost 4 bases, J lost 2 bases, and 15 bases lay in between. Full variable domain (missing parts from reference TRBV5-4 and TRBJ1-1): ETGVTQSPTHLIKTRGQQVTLRCSSQSGHNTVSWYQQALGQGPQFIFQYYREEENGRGNFPPRFSGLQFPNYSSELNVNALELDDSALYLCASSPKGRDNTEAFFGQGTRLTVV.